The clone carrying this T cell receptor beta chain has only a few counts. Antigen unknown. The source of the sample is a study of T cells after yellow fever vaccination. Study-level findings and limits: Post-booster repertoires contained most primary-vaccination clones again (around 96% CD4, about 90% CD8). Abundant bulk-derived clonotypes could contaminate FACS-sorted repertoires. Shared CD4/CD8 clonotypes were a small share, likely from convergent recombination.

The study made its TCR cDNA through 5'RACE template switching. That step introduced a universal primer site along with UMIs. TCRdb redid the calling of the 5' RACE reads with MiXCR, one entry per CDR3 protein. The sample includes approximately 340,000 distinct CDR3 sequences, 8.7% of them seen just once. CDR3 size: 19 residues. With 6 bases clipped from V and 1 base from J, the junction kept 21 bases outside the gene matches. From germline, CDR1 is SGHDT and CDR2 YYEEEE. The rearrangement links TRBV5-6 to TRBJ2-5, with 7 bases that match TRBD2. The clonotype originates from a man aged 18 to 30 who received the YFV17D yellow fever vaccine. Sequenced material: PBMCs, taken on the day of the first yellow fever vaccination. The CDR3 coding sequence is TGTGCCAGCATAGCCGGGGCAGGGTATCGGACTAGACTCCAAGAGACCCAGTACTTC. Its protein product is CASIAGAGYRTRLQETQYF.